The clone carrying this T cell receptor (beta chain) has a count of ten or more. RNA extraction used unfractionated whole blood as the source of total RNA. The source of the sample is a study of human T cells and chemical hapten exposure. Single cDNA molecules in the library carried unique molecular identifiers attached during preparation. TCRdb fed the 5' RACE reads into MiXCR, producing one record per CDR3 protein. This table has approximately 140,000 distinct CDR3 sequences, roughly 4% appearing once. The ends were cut back, 0 bases at V and 0 bases at J, with 13 bases in the middle. Germline assignment: CDR1 SGHRS and CDR2 YFSETQ. The CDR3 totals 17 residues.

This sequence was found in a female donor in good health. The chain joins TRBV5-1 to TRBJ2-4; perhaps TRBD2 as D (5 bases). This chain's CDR3 is CASSLGASLAAKNIQYF. CDR3 DNA sequence: TGCGCCAGCAGCTTGGGTGCTAGCCTCGCAGCCAAAAACATTCAGTACTTC.